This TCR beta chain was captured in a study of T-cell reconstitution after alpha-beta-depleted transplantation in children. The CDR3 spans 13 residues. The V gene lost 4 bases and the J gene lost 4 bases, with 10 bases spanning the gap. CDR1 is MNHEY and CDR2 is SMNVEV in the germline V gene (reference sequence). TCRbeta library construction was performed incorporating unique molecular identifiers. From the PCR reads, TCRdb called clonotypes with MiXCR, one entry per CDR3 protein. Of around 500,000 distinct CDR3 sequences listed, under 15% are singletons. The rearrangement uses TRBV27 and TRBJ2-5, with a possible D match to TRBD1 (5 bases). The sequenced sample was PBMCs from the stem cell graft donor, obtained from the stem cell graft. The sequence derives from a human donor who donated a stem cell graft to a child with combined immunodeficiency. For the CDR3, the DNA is TGTGCCAGCAGTTGGTGGGGCGGAGAGACCCAGTACTTC. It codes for CASSWWGGETQYF.